This is a list of T cell receptor beta chains from one sample in a study of neoadjuvant anti-PD-1 for oral cavity cancer. Data came from immunoSEQ multiplex PCR; TCRdb stores just in-frame clones and leaves some out. The sample shows under 7,000 clones, about 79% of them seen only once. This specimen was PBMCs, taken before nivolumab (anti-PD-1) treatment. These receptors came from a person between 35 and 79 years old with oral cavity squamous cell carcinoma. Each CDR3 is given with its conserved first and last residue. A D gene is named only where the DNA matches it firmly. A row's size may be missing; if present it is once, few, many or a size class.

D gene: TRBD2
clone size: NA
V gene: TRBV30
J gene: TRBJ2-1
CDR3 DNA: TGTGCCTGGAGGTACCGCCGGGACTACCCTGGCGATGAGCAGTTCTTC
CDR3 protein: CAWRYRRDYPGDEQFF

D gene: NA
clone size: NA
V gene: TRBV5-1
J gene: TRBJ1-1
CDR3 DNA: TGCGCCAGCAGCTCCCCAGAACGAAGCAACACTGAAGCTTTCTTT
CDR3 protein: CASSSPERSNTEAFF

D gene: TRBD1
clone size: NA
V gene: TRBV2
J gene: TRBJ1-2
CDR3 DNA: TGTGCCAGCAGTGACAGGACAGGGGGCTTCGGGAGCTACACCTTC
CDR3 protein: CASSDRTGGFGSYTF

D gene: TRBD2
clone size: NA
V gene: TRBV28
J gene: TRBJ2-3
CDR3 DNA: TGTGCCAGCAGTCATACTAGCGGGGGGACCCCGAGCACAGATACGCAGTATTTT
CDR3 protein: CASSHTSGGTPSTDTQYF

D gene: NA
clone size: NA
V gene: TRBV5-1
J gene: TRBJ1-2
CDR3 DNA: TGCGCCAGCAGCTTGGAGGCTCTTTATGGCTACACCTTC
CDR3 protein: CASSLEALYGYTF

D gene: TRBD1
clone size: NA
V gene: TRBV5-5
J gene: TRBJ1-1
CDR3 DNA: TGTGCCAGCAGCTGGGACAGGGGAGCTTTCTTT
CDR3 protein: CASSWDRGAFF

D gene: NA
clone size: NA
V gene: TRBV5-1
J gene: TRBJ2-1
CDR3 DNA: TGCGCCAGCAGCCTGACTGGGAGCTCCTACAATGAGCAGTTCTTC
CDR3 protein: CASSLTGSSYNEQFF

D gene: NA
clone size: NA
V gene: TRBV2
J gene: TRBJ1-2
CDR3 DNA: TGTGCCACCCGACAGGTAGAAGGGGATGGCTACACCTTC
CDR3 protein: CATRQVEGDGYTF

D gene: NA
clone size: once
V gene: TRBV2
J gene: TRBJ2-5
CDR3 DNA: TGTGTCTCGGGATGGTACATCGGGGAGACCCAGTACTTC
CDR3 protein: CVSGWYIGETQYF

D gene: NA
clone size: NA
V gene: TRBV5-8
J gene: TRBJ2-2
CDR3 DNA: TGTGCCAGCAGGTTGAGGGGGTCGAGGAACACCGGGGAGCTGTTTTTT
CDR3 protein: CASRLRGSRNTGELFF

D gene: NA
clone size: NA
V gene: TRBV2
J gene: TRBJ1-3
CDR3 DNA: TGTGCCAGCAGTGAAGGTGACTCTGGAAACACCATATATTTT
CDR3 protein: CASSEGDSGNTIYF

D gene: NA
clone size: NA
V gene: TRBV5-1
J gene: TRBJ1-2
CDR3 DNA: TGCGCCAGCAGCTTGGAGGCGGGAGCCCGAGGCTATGGCTACACCTTC
CDR3 protein: CASSLEAGARGYGYTF

D gene: NA
clone size: once
V gene: TRBV6-6
J gene: TRBJ1-5
CDR3 DNA: TGTGCCAGCAGTTACGGTCAGGGGAATCAGCCCCAGCATTTT
CDR3 protein: CASSYGQGNQPQHF

D gene: NA
clone size: NA
V gene: TRBV7-6
J gene: TRBJ1-1
CDR3 DNA: TGTGCCAGCAGCTCAGGGACCAACACTGAAGCTTTCTTT
CDR3 protein: CASSSGTNTEAFF

D gene: NA
clone size: NA
V gene: TRBV9
J gene: TRBJ2-3
CDR3 DNA: TGTGCCAGCAGCGTGGAGGGGGCGGACACAGATACGCAGTATTTT
CDR3 protein: CASSVEGADTDTQYF

D gene: TRBD1
clone size: NA
V gene: TRBV10-1
J gene: TRBJ2-3
CDR3 DNA: TGCGCCAGCAGTGAGAGACAGGGCAGCACAGATACGCAGTATTTT
CDR3 protein: CASSERQGSTDTQYF

D gene: NA
clone size: once
V gene: TRBV6-6
J gene: TRBJ1-2
CDR3 DNA: TGTGCCAGCAGTTTCCCGGGCGGGGGGCGAGATGGCTACACCTTC
CDR3 protein: CASSFPGGGRDGYTF

D gene: NA
clone size: NA
V gene: TRBV4-3
J gene: TRBJ1-1
CDR3 DNA: TGCGCCAGCAGCCAAGGACTGGGCGGCCAGAACACTGAAGCTTTCTTT
CDR3 protein: CASSQGLGGQNTEAFF

D gene: NA
clone size: NA
V gene: TRBV6-4
J gene: TRBJ2-1
CDR3 DNA: TGTGCCAGCCCGCCCCTCCCGACTAACTACAATGAGCAGTTCTTC
CDR3 protein: CASPPLPTNYNEQFF

D gene: NA
clone size: NA
V gene: TRBV6-5
J gene: TRBJ1-6
CDR3 DNA: TGTGCCCGTTCTATAGAGCCCTATAATTCACCCCTCCACTTT
CDR3 protein: CARSIEPYNSPLHF

D gene: TRBD2
clone size: NA
V gene: TRBV5-6
J gene: TRBJ2-5
CDR3 DNA: TGTGCCAGCAGTTTTTTGGCTAGCGGGGGAGAGACCCAGTACTTC
CDR3 protein: CASSFLASGGETQYF

D gene: NA
clone size: NA
V gene: TRBV2
J gene: TRBJ2-1
CDR3 DNA: TGTGCCGGGTTAGGGCGCAGGGAGCAGTTCTTC
CDR3 protein: CAGLGRREQFF

D gene: TRBD2
clone size: NA
V gene: TRBV5-4
J gene: TRBJ2-1
CDR3 DNA: TGTGCCAGCAGCTTACCTCTAGCGGCCAATGAGCAGTTCTTC
CDR3 protein: CASSLPLAANEQFF

D gene: NA
clone size: NA
V gene: TRBV4-3
J gene: TRBJ1-2
CDR3 DNA: TGCGCCAGCAGCCAAGATACATCAGGGAACTATGGCTACACCTTC
CDR3 protein: CASSQDTSGNYGYTF

D gene: TRBD1
clone size: once
V gene: TRBV6-6
J gene: TRBJ1-5
CDR3 DNA: TGTGCCAGCAGTCTTACAGGGGGGAATCAGCCCCAGCATTTT
CDR3 protein: CASSLTGGNQPQHF

D gene: NA
clone size: NA
V gene: TRBV4-3
J gene: TRBJ1-6
CDR3 DNA: TGCGCCAGCAGCCGGGGACCGGCCGGGGAATATTCACCCCTCCACTTT
CDR3 protein: CASSRGPAGEYSPLHF

D gene: TRBD1
clone size: NA
V gene: TRBV6-6
J gene: TRBJ1-5
CDR3 DNA: TGTGCCAGCAGCTCCGACAGGGGTAGCAATCAGCCCCAGCATTTT
CDR3 protein: CASSSDRGSNQPQHF

D gene: NA
clone size: NA
V gene: TRBV18
J gene: TRBJ1-4
CDR3 DNA: TGTGCCAGCTCCCGGGGGTCGGATGAAAAACTGTTTTTT
CDR3 protein: CASSRGSDEKLFF

D gene: NA
clone size: NA
V gene: TRBV19
J gene: TRBJ1-5
CDR3 DNA: TGTGCCAGTGCCGAGTTTACAGACCTTAATCAGCCCCAGCATTTT
CDR3 protein: CASAEFTDLNQPQHF

D gene: NA
clone size: NA
V gene: TRBV9
J gene: TRBJ2-2
CDR3 DNA: TGTGCCAGCTTTAACGGGGAGCTGTTTTTT
CDR3 protein: CASFNGELFF

D gene: NA
clone size: NA
V gene: TRBV2
J gene: TRBJ1-5
CDR3 DNA: TGTGCCAGCAGTGAATCGACAAGTTATCAGCCCCAGCATTTT
CDR3 protein: CASSESTSYQPQHF

D gene: NA
clone size: NA
V gene: TRBV5-1
J gene: TRBJ2-1
CDR3 DNA: TGCGCCAGCAGCTTGGAAGGCGGGGAGATCTACAATGAGCAGTTCTTC
CDR3 protein: CASSLEGGEIYNEQFF

D gene: TRBD2
clone size: few
V gene: TRBV7-2
J gene: TRBJ2-1
CDR3 DNA: TGTGCCAGCAGCTTAGCAAGAAGAGGACTAGGCTCCTACAATGAGCAGTTCTTC
CDR3 protein: CASSLARRGLGSYNEQFF

D gene: NA
clone size: NA
V gene: TRBV7-2
J gene: TRBJ1-6
CDR3 DNA: TGTGCCAGCAGCTTAATCCCTGAGAATTCACCCCTCCACTTT
CDR3 protein: CASSLIPENSPLHF

D gene: NA
clone size: few
V gene: TRBV18
J gene: TRBJ1-1
CDR3 DNA: TGTGCCAGCTCACCTGATGGGCCTGAAGCTTTCTTT
CDR3 protein: CASSPDGPEAFF

D gene: NA
clone size: once
V gene: TRBV9
J gene: TRBJ2-5
CDR3 DNA: TGTGCCAGCAGCGTGGGGACATTGTCGGAGACCCAGTACTTC
CDR3 protein: CASSVGTLSETQYF